This T cell receptor (beta chain) was sequenced during a study of patients with pleural tuberculosis. TCRdb passed the reads through MiXCR, listing each CDR3 protein once. The table lists roughly 27,000 distinct CDR3 sequences, 15% to 20% of them singletons, with roughly 3.4% in the top ten. This clonotype was seen many times. The CDR3 extends over 16 amino acids. The V gene end was trimmed by 4 bases and the J gene end by 2 bases; junction bases not matched to a gene: 7. This rearrangement joins TRBV12-3 or TRBV12-4 to TRBJ2-3; TRBD2 matches at 9 bases. Sequencing input: peripheral blood. This receptor was identified in a human donor with pleural tuberculosis. The CDR3 reads CASSSLAGALTDTQYF. In DNA, the CDR3 is TGTGCCAGCAGTTCTTTAGCGGGGGCCCTCACAGATACGCAGTATTTT.